These 24 T cell receptor beta chains came from one sample sequenced in a study of T cells in Graves' hyperthyroidism and ophthalmopathy. What was amplified from RNA transcripts were TCR beta CDR3 regions. HTBI primers drove first-round RT-PCR of the TCR CDR3. TCRdb reprocessed the multiplex PCR reads with MiXCR, giving one entry per CDR3 protein. Among about 200,000 distinct CDR3 sequences listed, about a sixth were seen once. The material sequenced was blood. These receptors were obtained from a man between 50 and 59 years old with Graves' hyperthyroidism.

V usage is TRBV20-1 and J usage is TRBJ2-1; 12 positions agree with TRBD2. The length of the CDR3 is 18 residues. CDR1 DFQATT and CDR2 SNEGSKA come from the germline V gene (reference sequence). V trimming: 8 bases; J trimming: 5 bases; junction bases outside the gene matches: 19. The CDR3 sequence is CSSGPLAGGGKNNNEQFF. The CDR3 coding sequence is TGCAGTTCGGGACCACTAGCGGGAGGAGGAAAGAATAACAATGAGCAGTTCTTC.

The table lists this clonotype with many counts. DNA for the CDR3: TGCAGTGCTAGAGAGTGGCTAGCGGGAGGGTTTGGGGAGACCCAGTACTTC. This translates into CSAREWLAGGFGETQYF. The rearrangement links TRBV20-1 to TRBJ2-5; TRBD2 agrees at 12 bases. Germline V gene data show CDR1 as DFQATT and CDR2 as SNEGSKA (reference sequence). The CDR3 has 17 amino acids. The V segment lost 0 bases and the J segment 5 bases; nucleotides outside the gene matches: 10.

A word on this clonotype: Germline and junction disagree at one end, which may indicate a read error. The chain joins TRBV28 to TRBJ2-5, with 8 bases identical to TRBD1. The CDR3 sequence is 16 residues long. Germline CDR1 and CDR2: MDHEN and SYDVKM. CDR3 sequence: CASTLQGGHLQETQYF. In DNA form, the CDR3 reads TGTGCCAGCACTTTACAGGGGGGACATCTCCAAGAGACCCAGTACTTC.

This clonotype has a handful of counts. This chain joins TRBV7-3 and TRBJ2-1; 8 nucleotides agree with TRBD1. Germline lookup yields CDR1 SGHTA and CDR2 FQGTGA. V lost 1 base, J lost 6 bases, and 8 bases stayed unmatched. The CDR3 is made up of 16 amino acids. Here the CDR3 DNA reads TGTGCCAGCAGCTTAATGGCCGGACAGGGTCTCAATGAGCAGTTCTTC. It specifies CASSLMAGQGLNEQFF.

This clonotype was recorded at least ten times. The chain combines TRBV2 with TRBJ2-7; 7 nucleotides align to TRBD2. The length of the CDR3 is 17 residues. Germline V gene sequence: CDR1 SNHLY, CDR2 FYNNEI. Germline trimming cut 3 bases from V and 0 bases from J; bases unmatched to any gene: 11. The CDR3, as DNA: TGTGCCAGCAGTGATAGCGGGCGGTGGGGTAGCTCCTACGAGCAGTACTTC. Translation gives CASSDSGRWGSSYEQYF. Full variable domain (missing parts from reference TRBV2 and TRBJ2-7): EPEVTQTPSHQVTQMGQEVILRCVPISNHLYFYWYRQILGQKVEFLVSFYNNEISEKSEIFDDQFSVERPDGSNFTLKIRSTKLEDSAMYFCASSDSGRWGSSYEQYFGPGTRLTVT.

As concerns this clonotype: It may be a read error: a sequence one base away is much more abundant. The V gene is TRBV7-9, the J gene TRBJ2-5, with D perhaps assigned TRBD1 or TRBD2 (5 bases each). Between the trimmed V and J ends, which lost 3 bases and 4 bases, there was a span of 9 bases. Germline values: CDR1 SEHNR, CDR2 FQNEAQ (reference sequence). The CDR3 length is 13 residues. The CDR3, as DNA: TGTGCCAGCAGCTTTGGGGACCGAGAGACCCAGTACTTC. This encodes CASSFGDRETQYF.

The rearrangement uses TRBV6-2 or TRBV6-3 and TRBJ2-2, with 10 positions matching TRBD1. CDR3 length: 16 residues. The germline gives CDR1 MNHEY, CDR2 SVGEGT. V gave up 5 bases and J gave up 6 bases; unmatched junction bases: 9. The chain's CDR3 is CASSLPGTGDSGELFF. The CDR3 nucleotides are TGTGCCAGCAGTCTCCCCGGGACAGGGGACTCCGGGGAGCTGTTTTTT.

The chain employs TRBV7-9 and TRBJ2-1, with 9 bases that match TRBD1. The germline CDR1 and CDR2 sequences are SEHNR and FQNEAQ (reference sequence). V shed 1 base, J shed 15 bases, and the junction held 7 bases outside the gene matches. The CDR3 sequence is 13 residues long. The CDR3, as DNA: TGTGCCAGCAGCTTAGAGGGACAGGGAGGTCCGTTCTTC. This codes for CASSLEGQGGPFF.

The table lists this clonotype with many counts. The gene calls are TRBV7-9 and TRBJ2-7; TRBD2 matches at 8 bases. Germline V CDR1 and CDR2: SEHNR, FQNEAQ (reference sequence). The CDR3 totals 14 residues. V lost 3 bases and J lost 6; bases outside the gene matches: 7. CDR3 DNA: TGTGCCAGCAGCTTGGCGGGAGGAAGCGCCGAGCAGTACTTC. Its protein is CASSLAGGSAEQYF.

This sequence joins TRBV4-1 and TRBJ1-2, with 8 nucleotides matching TRBD1. The germline V gene has CDR1 MGHRA and CDR2 YSYEKL. V lost 4 bases to trimming and J lost 4 bases; unmatched junction nucleotides: 5. This CDR3 is built from 14 residues. The CDR3 region has the DNA TGCGCCAGCAGCCTAGGACAGGGCCCCTATGGCTACACCTTC. Its translation: CASSLGQGPYGYTF.

This clonotype has at least ten counts. The V and J genes are TRBV2 and TRBJ1-2, with 7 bases matching TRBD1. Germline trimming cut 6 bases from V and 8 bases from J; bases unmatched to any gene: 9. This CDR3 region has 13 residues. The germline gives CDR1 SNHLY, CDR2 FYNNEI. CDR3 residues: CASRVEGAGGYTF. CDR3 nucleotides: TGTGCCAGCAGGGTTGAGGGGGCTGGCGGCTACACCTTC. Complete variable domain (other parts from reference TRBV2 and TRBJ1-2): EPEVTQTPSHQVTQMGQEVILRCVPISNHLYFYWYRQILGQKVEFLVSFYNNEISEKSEIFDDQFSVERPDGSNFTLKIRSTKLEDSAMYFCASRVEGAGGYTFGSGTRLTVV.

The rearrangement joins TRBV3-2 to TRBJ2-7; the table calls TRBD2, which could not be checked here. TRBV3-2 constitutes a pseudogene. The CDR3 sequence is 16 residues long. CDR3 sequence: CASSYGTSGGVYEQYF. DNA of the CDR3: TGTGCCAGCAGCTACGGGACTAGCGGGGGGGTTTACGAGCAGTACTTC.

The table lists this clonotype with many counts. The V and J genes are TRBV11-2 and TRBJ2-7; 11 nucleotides align to TRBD1. Germline trimming cut 6 bases from V and 4 bases from J; bases unmatched to any gene: 5. From germline, CDR1 is SGHAT and CDR2 FQNNGV. The CDR3 has 14 residues. Written as DNA, the CDR3 is TGTGCCAGCAGGGACGGGACAGGGGGGTACGAGCAGTACTTC. Encoded protein: CASRDGTGGYEQYF.

This clonotype came up many times. This chain joins TRBV28 and TRBJ2-1, with D perhaps matching TRBD1 (6 bases). Germline CDR1 is MDHEN and CDR2 is SYDVKM. The CDR3 contains 15 residues. V was pared by 7 bases and J by 3 bases, with 16 bases between. CDR3 in DNA: TGTGCCAGCAACCTCTACCGGGACAACTACAATGAGCAGTTCTTC. Protein: CASNLYRDNYNEQFF. Variable domain in full (rest from reference TRBV28 and TRBJ2-1): DVKVTQSSRYLVKRTGEKVFLECVQDMDHENMFWYRQDPGLGLRLIYFSYDVKMKEKGDIPEGYSVSREKKERFSLILESASTNQTSMYLCASNLYRDNYNEQFFGPGTRLTVL.

The sample holds many counts of this clonotype. The chain is built from TRBV28 and TRBJ2-6; no reliable D call. CDR1 is MDHEN, CDR2 SYDVKM, per germline. V was clipped by 2 bases and J by 1 base, with 15 bases between them. The CDR3 runs to 18 residues. The CDR3 loop is CASSLGILGLSGANVLTF. The CDR3 coding sequence is TGTGCCAGCAGTTTAGGGATTTTGGGTCTTTCTGGGGCCAACGTCCTGACTTTC.

The rearrangement links TRBV5-1 to TRBJ2-7; TRBD1 aligns across 7 bases. Germline trimming cut 4 bases from V and 3 bases from J; bases unmatched to any gene: 1. The CDR3 is 12 amino acids. CDR1 is SGHRS and CDR2 is YFSETQ in the germline V gene. The CDR3 is CASSGTDYEQYF. DNA for the CDR3: TGCGCCAGCAGCGGGACAGACTACGAGCAGTACTTC.

This clonotype was recorded many times. The chain links TRBV12-3 or TRBV12-4 to TRBJ2-1, with a possible D match to TRBD2 (6 bases). Trimming shortened V by 6 bases and J by 4 bases, and 10 bases separated the two germline ends. The CDR3 covers 13 residues. CDR3 in DNA: TGTGCCAGCAGGGCAGGGAGGTACAATGAGCAGTTCTTC. Amino acids: CASRAGRYNEQFF.

This clonotype was observed many times. The gene calls are TRBV28 and TRBJ2-7; D is possibly TRBD1 (6 bases). Germline V gene data show CDR1 as MDHEN and CDR2 as SYDVKM. Trimming stripped 3 bases from V and 2 bases from J, with 14 bases between. The CDR3 loop spans 15 amino acids. The CDR3 DNA reads TGTGCCAGCAGTTTGGACAGTTGGGGGCCCTACGAGCAGTACTTC. Its translation: CASSLDSWGPYEQYF. Full variable domain (remainder filled in from reference TRBV28 and TRBJ2-7): DVKVTQSSRYLVKRTGEKVFLECVQDMDHENMFWYRQDPGLGLRLIYFSYDVKMKEKGDIPEGYSVSREKKERFSLILESASTNQTSMYLCASSLDSWGPYEQYFGPGTRLTVT.

There are many counts of this clonotype. A much larger clone differs by one base, so this may be a read error. The chain recombines TRBV6-5 with TRBJ2-3; D uncertain. Germline assignment: CDR1 MNHEY and CDR2 SVGAGI. The CDR3 runs 12 residues. V gave up 6 bases and J gave up 0 bases, with 4 bases separating them. This CDR3 is CASSDSTDTQYF. DNA for the CDR3: TGTGCCAGCAGCGACAGCACAGATACGCAGTATTTT.

This clonotype was detected many times. This chain uses TRBV2 with TRBJ1-3, with a weak D call TRBD1 (5 bases). The germline V gene encodes CDR1 SNHLY and CDR2 FYNNEI. The V and J ends lost 6 bases and 0 bases respectively, with 12 bases between them. This CDR3 is 15 amino acids long. This CDR3 reads CASRGTDSSGNTIYF. CDR3 nucleotide sequence: TGTGCCAGCAGAGGGACGGATTCCTCTGGAAACACCATATATTTT.

The J gene is TRBJ2-2, the V gene TRBV29-1, with TRBD1 matching 10 bases. CDR3 length: 16 amino acids. The V segment lost 3 bases and the J segment 3 bases; nucleotides outside the gene matches: 7. Germline lookup yields CDR1 SQVTM and CDR2 ANQGSEA. The CDR3: CSVDDGQGVHTGELFF. The CDR3, as DNA: TGCAGCGTTGATGACGGACAGGGGGTACACACCGGGGAGCTGTTTTTT.

Ten or more counts support this clonotype. This chain connects TRBV29-1 to TRBJ2-1; 15 bases are a match to TRBD2. Trimming took 6 bases from V and 7 from J; bases not matched to a gene: 7. The CDR3 totals 15 residues. Germline V lookup: CDR1 SQVTM, CDR2 ANQGSEA. The chain's CDR3 is CSVNTGTSGRNEQFF. CDR3 coding DNA: TGCAGCGTGAACACCGGGACTAGCGGGAGGAATGAGCAGTTCTTC.

This clonotype was found many times. The chain has TRBV7-9 and TRBJ2-5, with 13 bases aligning to TRBD2. Germline V CDR1 and CDR2: SEHNR, FQNEAQ (reference sequence). The J segment lost 5 bases and the V segment lost 0 bases, leaving 6 bases of the junction unmatched. CDR3 length equals 17 residues. CDR3 amino acids: CASSLAIGTSGTETQYF. The CDR3 nucleotides read TGTGCCAGCAGCTTAGCGATCGGGACTAGCGGGACGGAGACCCAGTACTTC.

V is TRBV20-1 and J is TRBJ2-5, with a possible D match to TRBD1 (5 bases). V gave up 3 bases and J gave up 1 base, with 6 bases separating them. This CDR3 spans 12 amino acids. Germline V gene sequence: CDR1 DFQATT, CDR2 SNEGSKA (reference sequence). The CDR3 sequence is CSASRAQETQYF. The CDR3 DNA reads TGCAGTGCTAGCAGGGCCCAAGAGACCCAGTACTTC.